The table lists the clone carrying this T cell receptor beta chain with a count of one. This sample is part of a study of cytomegalovirus exposure and HLA in healthy donors. V shed 4 bases and J 7 bases; nucleotides not matched to a gene: 13. The length of the CDR3 is 16 residues. The germline gives CDR1 SGDLS, CDR2 YYNGEE. The PCR used 60 Vbeta and 13 Jbeta primers. Clones were read by immunoSEQ multiplex PCR, and TCRdb kept only the in-frame ones, dropping some. Of around 110,000 clones listed, 70% to 80% were seen once; the top ten hold around 4.4%. The sequenced sample consisted of PBMCs. This chain uses TRBV9 with TRBJ2-2, with 7 nucleotides matching TRBD2. The clonotype was recovered from a man aged 25 to 45 in good health and CMV-seropositive. CDR3 nucleotides: TGTGCCAGCAGCCGTACCCCTTATCCTAGCGGCGGGGAGCTGTTTTTT. Protein: CASSRTPYPSGGELFF.